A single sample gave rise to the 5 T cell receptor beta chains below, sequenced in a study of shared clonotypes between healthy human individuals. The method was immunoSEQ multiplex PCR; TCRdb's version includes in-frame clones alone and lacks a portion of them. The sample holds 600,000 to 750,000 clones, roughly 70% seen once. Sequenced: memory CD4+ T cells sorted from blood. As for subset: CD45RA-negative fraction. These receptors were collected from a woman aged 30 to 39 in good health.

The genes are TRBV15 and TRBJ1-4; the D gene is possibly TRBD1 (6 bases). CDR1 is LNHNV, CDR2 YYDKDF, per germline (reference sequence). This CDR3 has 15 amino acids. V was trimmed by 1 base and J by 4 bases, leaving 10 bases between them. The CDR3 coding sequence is TGTGCCACCAGCAGAGGCGGGGGCGATAATGAAAAACTGTTTTTT. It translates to CATSRGGGDNEKLFF.

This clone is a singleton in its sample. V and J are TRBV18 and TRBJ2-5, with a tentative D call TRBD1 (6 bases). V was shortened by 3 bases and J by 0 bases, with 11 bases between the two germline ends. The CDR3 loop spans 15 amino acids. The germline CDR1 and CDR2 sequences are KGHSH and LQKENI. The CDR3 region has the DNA TGTGCCAGCTCACCCAACCAGGGGAACCAAGAGACCCAGTACTTC. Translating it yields CASSPNQGNQETQYF. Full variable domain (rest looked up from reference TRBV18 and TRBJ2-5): NAGVMQNPRHLVRRRGQEARLRCSPMKGHSHVYWYRQLPEEGLKFMVYLQKENIIDESGMPKERFSAEFPKEGPSILRIQQVVRGDSAAYFCASSPNQGNQETQYFGPGTRLLVL.

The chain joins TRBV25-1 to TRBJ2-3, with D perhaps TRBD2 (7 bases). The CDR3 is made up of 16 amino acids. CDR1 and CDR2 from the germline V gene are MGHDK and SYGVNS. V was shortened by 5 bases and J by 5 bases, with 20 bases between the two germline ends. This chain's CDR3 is CASSLEGGQRLDTQYF. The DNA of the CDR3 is TGTGCCAGCAGTCTCGAGGGGGGGCAGCGTTTAGATACGCAGTATTTT.

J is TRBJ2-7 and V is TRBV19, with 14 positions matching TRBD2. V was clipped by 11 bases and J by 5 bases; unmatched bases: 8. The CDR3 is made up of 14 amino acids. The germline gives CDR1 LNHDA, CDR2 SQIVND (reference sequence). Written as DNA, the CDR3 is TGTGCCGGCAGGACTAGCGGGAGGCACCACGAGCAGTACTTC. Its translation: CAGRTSGRHHEQYF.

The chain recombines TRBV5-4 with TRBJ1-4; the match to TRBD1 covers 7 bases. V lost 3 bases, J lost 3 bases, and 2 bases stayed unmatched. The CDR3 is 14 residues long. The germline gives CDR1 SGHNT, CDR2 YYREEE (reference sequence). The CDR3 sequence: CASSSQGANEKLFF. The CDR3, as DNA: TGTGCCAGCAGCTCCCAGGGGGCTAATGAAAAACTGTTTTTT. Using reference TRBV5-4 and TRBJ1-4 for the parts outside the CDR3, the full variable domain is ETGVTQSPTHLIKTRGQQVTLRCSSQSGHNTVSWYQQALGQGPQFIFQYYREEENGRGNFPPRFSGLQFPNYSSELNVNALELDDSALYLCASSSQGANEKLFFGSGTQLSVL.